The 13 T cell receptor beta chains presented below share a single source sample, sequenced in a study of cytomegalovirus exposure and HLA in healthy donors. Use of 60 Vbeta and 13 Jbeta primers characterized the PCR. Some clones are missing from TCRdb's copy, which holds only in-frame ones; the method was immunoSEQ multiplex PCR. The sample consists of approximately 140,000 clones, 70% to 85% of them appearing once. Material: PBMCs. These receptors originate from a boy aged 5 to 17 in good health and CMV-seronegative.

This clone appeared a few times. V usage is TRBV6-5 and J usage is TRBJ2-7, with D possibly matching TRBD2 (5 bases). Germline V CDR1 and CDR2: MNHEY, SVGAGI. CDR3 length: 14 residues. Trimming cost V 5 bases and J 7 bases, with 18 bases left between them. The chain's CDR3 is CASSEVGVGREQYF. The CDR3 DNA reads TGTGCCAGCAGTGAGGTGGGAGTGGGTCGAGAGCAGTACTTC.

This chain connects TRBV19 to TRBJ2-5; 9 bases are shared with TRBD1. The CDR3 has 15 residues. Per the germline V gene, CDR1 is LNHDA and CDR2 is SQIVND (reference sequence). V was clipped by 5 bases and J by 4 bases; unmatched bases: 8. The CDR3, as DNA: TGTGCCAGTAGTCCCGGGACAGGGTGGGGAGAGACCCAGTACTTC. Protein sequence: CASSPGTGWGETQYF.

V and J are TRBV19 and TRBJ2-3; 7 bases fit TRBD2. The CDR3 runs to 16 residues. Trimming at V came to 2 bases and at J to 1 base, leaving 6 bases not matched to a gene. In germline, CDR1 is LNHDA, CDR2 SQIVND (reference sequence). The CDR3 DNA reads TGTGCCAGTAGTATACGGGGGAGCGGGGGCACAGATACGCAGTATTTT. Encoded protein: CASSIRGSGGTDTQYF.

The chain recombines TRBV5-4 with TRBJ2-1, with D perhaps matching TRBD2 (5 bases). Per germline, CDR1 SGHNT and CDR2 YYREEE (reference sequence). CDR3 size: 16 residues. V gave up 6 bases and J gave up 5 bases, with 21 bases separating them. The CDR3 here is CASTRPAETPDNEQFF. The CDR3 coding sequence is TGTGCCAGCACCCGGCCAGCGGAGACGCCCGACAATGAGCAGTTCTTC.

This chain joins TRBV7-9 and TRBJ1-6; D gene unclear. Germline V gene sequence: CDR1 SEHNR, CDR2 FQNEAQ (reference sequence). Trimming took 6 bases from V and 5 from J, leaving 8 bases between them. The CDR3 length is 13 residues. The CDR3 DNA sequence: TGTGCCAGCAGGCTAGCCAATAATTCACCCCTCCACTTT. Translating it yields CASRLANNSPLHF.

The chain employs TRBV6-5 and TRBJ2-5, with TRBD2 matching 10 bases. The CDR3 has 14 amino acids. CDR1 and CDR2 from the germline V gene are MNHEY and SVGAGI. Trimming cost V 6 bases and J 5 bases; bases outside gene matches: 6. CDR3 sequence: CASRRLAGDETQYF. CDR3 nucleotide sequence: TGTGCCAGCAGGCGGCTAGCGGGAGATGAGACCCAGTACTTC.

The chain recombines TRBV14 with TRBJ2-1; D possibly corresponds to TRBD2 (6 bases). V was clipped by 4 bases and J by 3 bases, with 13 bases between them. CDR1 and CDR2 from the germline V gene are SGHDN and FVKESK. The CDR3 spans 15 residues. This chain's CDR3 is CASSPRDFNYNEQFF. Here the CDR3 DNA reads TGTGCCAGCAGCCCCCGGGACTTCAACTACAATGAGCAGTTCTTC.

The chain employs TRBV27 and TRBJ1-5, with D uncertain. There are 13 residues in the CDR3. Trimming took 5 bases from V and 1 from J, leaving 6 bases between them. Per the germline V gene, CDR1 is MNHEY and CDR2 is SMNVEV (reference sequence). CDR3 nucleotides: TGTGCCAGCAGTCGAGCGAGCAATCAGCCCCAGCATTTT. Its translation is CASSRASNQPQHF.

The chain combines TRBV29-1 with TRBJ2-3; 8 bases fit TRBD2. Germline V gives CDR1 SQVTM, CDR2 ANQGSEA. The CDR3 runs to 15 residues. Trimming took 3 bases from V and 3 from J; bases not matched to a gene: 8. The CDR3 DNA follows: TGCAGCGTTGACGGCGGGAGGTTTATAACAGATACGCAGTATTTT. Its translation: CSVDGGRFITDTQYF.

The chain couples TRBV5-1 to TRBJ1-1, with 10 positions matching TRBD1. In germline, CDR1 is SGHRS, CDR2 YFSETQ. V trimming: 0 bases; J trimming: 7 bases; junction bases outside the gene matches: 6. The CDR3 covers 15 residues. CDR3 in DNA: TGCGCCAGCAGCTTGGGACAGGGGGCGCCTGATGAAGCTTTCTTT. Amino acids: CASSLGQGAPDEAFF. The whole variable domain, remainder taken from reference TRBV5-1 and TRBJ1-1, is KAGVTQTPRYLIKTRGQQVTLSCSPISGHRSVSWYQQTPGQGLQFLFEYFSETQRNKGNFPGRFSGRQFSNSRSEMNVSTLELGDSALYLCASSLGQGAPDEAFFGQGTRLTVV.

The rearrangement links TRBV13 to TRBJ1-1; D gene ambiguous. Per germline, CDR1 PRHDT and CDR2 FYEKMQ (reference sequence). V shed 2 bases and J shed 11 bases, with 12 bases lying between them. This CDR3 has 12 amino acids. The CDR3 nucleotides are TGTGCCAGCAGCTTAAGTGGAGATACGGCTTTCTTT. Amino acid sequence: CASSLSGDTAFF.

This sequence joins TRBV6-6 and TRBJ1-1, with a tentative D call TRBD1 (6 bases). CDR1 MNHNY and CDR2 SVGAGI come from the germline V gene (reference sequence). Trimming shortened V by 11 bases and J by 4 bases, and 14 bases separated the two germline ends. This CDR3 is built from 12 residues. CDR3 sequence (DNA): TGTGCCGGAGGGGGGGGGCCCACTGAAGCTTTCTTT. Amino acid sequence: CAGGGGPTEAFF.

V gene TRBV7-9 combines with J gene TRBJ1-5; 9 bases are shared with TRBD1. The V segment lost 2 bases and the J segment 5 bases; nucleotides outside the gene matches: 4. CDR1 and CDR2 from the germline V gene are SEHNR and FQNEAQ (reference sequence). This CDR3 region has 15 residues. The CDR3 here is CASSLTGGSDQPQHF. DNA of the CDR3: TGTGCCAGCAGCTTAACAGGGGGCAGCGATCAGCCCCAGCATTTT.